Shown below are 10 T cell receptor beta chains from a single sample sequenced in a study of blood T cell repertoires in COVID-19. Method: immunoSEQ multiplex PCR; TCRdb's copy keeps in-frame clones and lacks some. In the table there are some 340,000 clones, about 90% of which are singletons. Sequenced: PBMCs or T cells enriched from blood (not recorded which). The receptors stem from a woman under 40 who had recovered from COVID-19.

This chain joins TRBV19 and TRBJ1-2; TRBD1 might be the D (6 bases). V shed 5 bases and J shed 8 bases, with 12 bases lying between them. Germline V CDR1 and CDR2: LNHDA, SQIVND (reference sequence). The CDR3 contains 12 residues. CDR3 nucleotides: TGTGCCAGTAGTTGGTCAGGGGACGGCTACACCTTC. Protein sequence: CASSWSGDGYTF.

The gene calls are TRBV2 and TRBJ1-4, with 8 positions matching TRBD1. V was clipped by 10 bases and J by 8 bases; unmatched bases: 9. The CDR3 is 13 amino acids. Germline V gene lookup returns CDR1 SNHLY and CDR2 FYNNEI. CDR3 in DNA: TGTGCCACCCGAGACAGGGGTCGGGAAAAACTGTTTTTT. This sequence encodes CATRDRGREKLFF. Based on the CDR3 plus reference TRBV2 and TRBJ1-4, the full variable domain is EPEVTQTPSHQVTQMGQEVILRCVPISNHLYFYWYRQILGQKVEFLVSFYNNEISEKSEIFDDQFSVERPDGSNFTLKIRSTKLEDSAMYFCATRDRGREKLFFGSGTQLSVL.

The sample holds a few counts of this clone. The DNA for the CDR3 is TGTGCCACCCTGAGCGGGGGGGCTTTCGATGAGCAGTTCTTC. This translates into CATLSGGAFDEQFF. The gene calls are TRBV6-5 and TRBJ2-1; 10 nucleotides match TRBD2. Germline CDR1 and CDR2: MNHEY and SVGAGI. Unmatched junction bases numbered 11, after V lost 10 bases and J lost 8 bases. CDR3 length: 14 residues.

This rearrangement joins TRBV28 to TRBJ1-4, with D maybe TRBD1 (5 bases). The CDR3 totals 15 residues. The V end lost 3 bases, the J end lost 5 bases, and 13 bases lay between the germline ends. Per germline, CDR1 MDHEN and CDR2 SYDVKM. As DNA, the CDR3 is TGTGCCAGCAGTTTCTCGGCCAGACAGAATGAAAAACTGTTTTTT. It specifies CASSFSARQNEKLFF.

The chain recombines TRBV27 with TRBJ2-7, with 7 bases that match TRBD1. The CDR3 sequence is 14 residues long. Germline CDR1 is MNHEY and CDR2 is SMNVEV (reference sequence). The V and J ends lost 7 bases and 4 bases, in that order; junction bases with no gene match: 10. CDR3 sequence: CASKDRIDSYEQYF. DNA of the CDR3: TGTGCCAGCAAGGACAGGATCGACTCGTACGAGCAGTACTTC.

The sample holds a few counts of this clone. The J gene is TRBJ1-1, the V gene TRBV6-5; the match to TRBD1 covers 12 bases. The CDR3 is made up of 14 amino acids. V gave up 6 bases and J gave up 11 bases; unmatched junction bases: 10. CDR1 is MNHEY and CDR2 is SVGAGI in the germline V gene. The CDR3 sequence is CASSPGQGAMGAFF. As DNA, the CDR3 is TGTGCCAGCAGCCCGGGACAGGGGGCGATGGGCGCTTTCTTT.

About this clone itself: One junction end does not reproduce the germline sequence, and a read error may be involved. The V and J genes are TRBV7-7 and TRBJ2-1, with 9 bases matching TRBD2. The CDR3 spans 15 residues. From germline, CDR1 is SSHAT and CDR2 FNYEAQ (reference sequence). In nucleotides, the CDR3 is TGTGCTAGCAGCTTAGCGGGGGCCGGTTACAATGAGCAGTTCTTC. Translating gives CASSLAGAGYNEQFF.

The gene calls are TRBV5-1 and TRBJ1-3, with D unclear. Germline CDR1 SGHRS, CDR2 YFSETQ. Trimming cost V 0 bases and J 4 bases, with 20 bases left between them. This CDR3 spans 18 amino acids. CDR3 coding DNA: TGCGCCAGCAGCTTGGCCGCGCAGCGTGTTACCGAAGGAAACACCATATATTTT. Translated, it gives CASSLAAQRVTEGNTIYF.

The chain combines TRBV19 with TRBJ1-3; D possibly corresponds to TRBD1 (5 bases). V dropped 3 bases and J dropped 0 bases, with 12 bases sitting between them. The germline CDR1 and CDR2 sequences are LNHDA and SQIVND (reference sequence). The CDR3 is 16 residues long. In DNA form, the CDR3 reads TGTGCCAGTAGTATCGGGGGACCCTACTCTGGAAACACCATATATTTT. Its protein product is CASSIGGPYSGNTIYF. The full variable domain, completed using reference TRBV19 and TRBJ1-3, is DGGITQSPKYLFRKEGQNVTLSCEQNLNHDAMYWYRQDPGQGLRLIYYSQIVNDFQKGDIAEGYSVSREKKESFPLTVTSAQKNPTAFYLCASSIGGPYSGNTIYFGEGSWLTVV.

The genes are TRBV10-2 and TRBJ2-1, with TRBD1 matching 8 bases. Losses at the gene ends were 7 bases for V and 2 bases for J; bases not matched to a gene: 4. The CDR3 spans 14 residues. Germline V gene data show CDR1 as WSHSY and CDR2 as SAAADI. The CDR3 region is CASTQQGAYNEQFF. The CDR3 nucleotides are TGCGCCAGCACCCAACAGGGGGCCTACAATGAGCAGTTCTTC.